The 3 T cell receptor beta chains below were found in one sample sequenced in a study of T cells in Graves' hyperthyroidism and ophthalmopathy. It was RNA transcripts that yielded the amplified TCR beta CDR3 regions. Carried out on the TCR CDR3, a first-round RT-PCR used the HTBI primer set. TCRdb reprocessed the multiplex PCR reads via MiXCR and lists one record per CDR3 protein. The table includes roughly 250,000 distinct CDR3 sequences, roughly 15% detected once. The specimen was blood. These receptors were collected from a woman under 30 with Graves' ophthalmopathy.

This clonotype has a count of ten or more. V and J are TRBV10-3 and TRBJ1-2; D is possibly TRBD1 (6 bases). This CDR3 region has 13 residues. The V end was cut by 3 bases, the J end by 8 bases, with 13 bases between. Germline values: CDR1 ENHRY, CDR2 SYGVKD. The CDR3 region is CAISDAQGGGYTF. Written as DNA, the CDR3 is TGTGCCATCAGTGACGCTCAAGGGGGAGGCTACACCTTC.

This clonotype was seen more than once but under ten times. A much larger clone is a single base away; this may be a read error. This rearrangement joins TRBV28 to TRBJ1-5; D call uncertain. CDR3 size: 18 residues. V was pared by 2 bases and J by 0 bases, with 17 bases between. CDR1 is MDHEN, CDR2 SYDVKM, per germline. The CDR3 here is CASSLLLGVVLSNQPQHF. The CDR3 nucleotides are TGTGCCAGCAGTTTACTGCTCGGCGTAGTACTTAGCAATCAGCCCCAGCATTTT.

This clonotype was seen ten or more times. The chain recombines TRBV5-5 with TRBJ1-2; 12 positions match TRBD1. The V gene end was trimmed by 3 bases and the J gene end by 2 bases; junction bases not matched to a gene: 8. CDR1 and CDR2 from the germline V gene are SGHKS and YYEKEE (reference sequence). The length of the CDR3 is 17 residues. CDR3 DNA sequence: TGTGCCAGCAGCTCATATCCGGGACAGGGGGCGAACTATGGCTACACCTTC. Translating gives CASSSYPGQGANYGYTF.